A selection of T cell receptor beta chains follows, all from one sample in a study of Graves' ophthalmopathy and Graves' hyperthyroidism. TCRdb processed the multiplex PCR reads anew with MiXCR; each CDR3 protein has one entry. The table shows 400,000 to 450,000 distinct CDR3 sequences, with around 21% occurring only once. Specimen: peripheral blood. The receptors come from a woman aged 18-29 years with stable Graves' hyperthyroidism. Each CDR3 is given with its conserved first and last residue. The order of the fields is J gene, V gene, clone size, D gene, CDR3 protein, CDR3 DNA. The D gene is left open where the match is weak. The size entry is marked missing in some rows and otherwise reads once, few, many or a size class.

TRBJ2-7	TRBV7-2	-	-	CASSSHQGYEQYF	TGTGCCAGCAGCTCACACCAGGGGTACGAGCAGTACTTC
TRBJ2-2	TRBV11-1	few	TRBD1	CASTSYGGRGPTGELFF	TGTGCCAGCACCTCTTACGGGGGCAGGGGGCCTACCGGGGAGCTGTTTTTT
TRBJ1-1	TRBV6-1	few	-	CASSESLENTEAFF	TGTGCCAGCAGTGAGTCGTTGGAGAACACTGAAGCTTTCTTT
TRBJ2-7	TRBV6-4	few	-	CASSASRGPGYYEQYF	TGTGCCAGCAGTGCCTCCCGGGGTCCGGGGTACTACGAGCAGTACTTC
TRBJ1-3	TRBV6-5	-	-	CASSLRPGAGNTIYF	TGTGCCAGCAGTTTAAGACCAGGGGCTGGAAACACCATATATTTT
TRBJ2-2	TRBV14	-	TRBD2	CASSQLGLADNTGELFF	TGTGCCAGCAGCCAGCTGGGACTAGCGGACAACACCGGGGAGCTGTTTTTT
TRBJ2-7	TRBV20-1	many	-	CSASRPGPKGEQYF	TGCAGTGCTAGTCGTCCCGGCCCTAAGGGCGAGCAGTACTTC
TRBJ1-1	TRBV28	few	-	CASSLDDRMNTEAFF	TGTGCCAGCAGTTTAGACGACAGAATGAACACTGAAGCTTTCTTT
TRBJ2-5	TRBV9	many	TRBD2	CASSVSSGSSETQYF	TGTGCCAGCAGCGTCTCTAGCGGGAGCAGTGAGACCCAGTACTTC
TRBJ2-7	TRBV6-5	many	-	CASSYYGGSTYEQYF	TGTGCCAGCAGTTACTATGGAGGCAGTACCTACGAGCAGTACTTC
TRBJ2-5	TRBV6-5	once	-	CASSFGLSPSGTQYF	TGTGCCAGCAGTTTTGGGTTAAGCCCCAGCGGGACCCAGTACTTC
TRBJ2-5	TRBV12-3/TRBV12-4	-	-	CASSPPGGKTQYF	TGTGCCAGCAGTCCCCCCGGAGGAAAGACCCAGTACTTC
TRBJ1-2	TRBV7-2	-	TRBD1	CASSENRGLFYGYTF	TGTGCCAGCAGCGAGAACAGGGGTCTTTTCTATGGCTACACCTTC
TRBJ1-1	TRBV12-5	-	-	CASGRQNTEAFF	TGTGCTAGTGGTCGACAGAACACTGAAGCTTTCTTT
TRBJ1-2	TRBV7-3	-	TRBD1	CASSRDRGQGGYTF	TGTGCCAGCAGCCGGGACAGGGGGCAAGGCGGCTACACCTTC
TRBJ1-2	TRBV10-3	many	TRBD1	CAIGRDRRSDGYTF	TGTGCCATCGGGCGGGACAGGAGGAGCGATGGCTACACCTTC
TRBJ2-7	TRBV28	-	-	CASSFRQTYEQYF	TGTGCCAGCAGTTTCCGCCAGACCTACGAGCAGTACTTC
TRBJ1-2	TRBV7-6	many	TRBD1	CASSADRDYGYTF	TGTGCCAGCAGCGCCGACAGGGACTATGGCTACACCTTC
TRBJ1-5	TRBV12-3/TRBV12-4	many	-	CASRPGYGNQPQHF	TGTGCCAGCAGACCGGGGTATGGCAATCAGCCCCAGCATTTT
TRBJ2-5	TRBV10-3	many	TRBD1	CAIRRGQGEETQYF	TGTGCCATCAGGAGGGGACAGGGTGAAGAGACCCAGTACTTC
TRBJ2-6	TRBV19	few	TRBD1	CASSSTGGSSGANVLTF	TGTGCCAGTAGTTCGACAGGGGGAAGCTCTGGGGCCAACGTCCTGACTTTC
TRBJ2-5	TRBV6-1	many	-	CASTWGETQYF	TGTGCCAGCACCTGGGGTGAGACCCAGTACTTC
TRBJ1-1	TRBV6-5	-	-	CASSYGHSEAFF	TGTGCCAGCAGTTACGGTCACAGTGAAGCTTTCTTT
TRBJ2-7	TRBV2	few	TRBD1	CASNGGQGVYEQYF	TGTGCCAGCAACGGAGGACAGGGTGTATACGAGCAGTACTTC
TRBJ2-7	TRBV18	few	TRBD1	CASSPGQGALYEQYF	TGTGCCAGCTCCCCCGGACAGGGGGCCCTCTACGAGCAGTACTTC
TRBJ1-1	TRBV28	many	TRBD1	CASRQGVTEAFF	TGTGCCAGCCGACAGGGGGTCACTGAAGCTTTCTTT